Sequencing of this T cell receptor beta chain was carried out in a study of cytomegalovirus exposure and HLA in healthy donors. Overall study findings and caveats: By HLA locus, TCR association rates varied in a later analysis, with DRB1 showing the most and HLA-C the fewest.

Germline-derived CDR1 and CDR2 are SGHRS and YFSETQ. The CDR3 contains 15 residues. With V trimmed by 0 bases and J by 8 bases, 7 bases remained unmatched. Amplification used 60 Vbeta primers and 13 Jbeta primers. Some clones are missing from TCRdb's copy, which holds only in-frame ones; the method was immunoSEQ multiplex PCR. The sample holds about 150,000 clones; roughly 80% are singletons and the top ten take 6.3%. Concerning this clone: Antigen: not known.

Donors were ostensibly healthy at sampling, although undocumented immune exposures were probable. This TCR derives from a male donor in good health and CMV-seropositive. Input material: PBMCs. The rearrangement links TRBV5-1 to TRBJ2-1; TRBD2 matches 8 bases. CDR3 nucleotide sequence: TGCGCCAGCAGCTTGGGTCTAGCGGGTAACTATGAGCAGTTCTTC. The encoded protein is CASSLGLAGNYEQFF.